This T cell receptor beta chain was retrieved from a study of CD8 T cells in ankylosing spondylitis. Study results and limitations: Ankylosing spondylitis blood seemed to carry a telltale TCR beta motif made of about 8 highly homologous variants.

Germline V gene data show CDR1 as SGHTA and CDR2 as FQGNSA. The length of the CDR3 is 18 residues. Trimming cost V 0 bases and J 5 bases; bases outside gene matches: 8. The TCR beta libraries were generated through quantitative 5'-RACE incorporating molecular barcodes. One entry per CDR3 protein results from TCRdb running MiXCR on the 5' RACE reads. The sample contains 400,000 to 450,000 distinct CDR3 sequences, under 20% of which appear only once. This clonotype was seen a handful of times. The antigen is unknown. Sequenced sample: blood, either unsorted or a sorted T cell fraction (not recorded which). The chain links TRBV7-2 to TRBJ2-2, with TRBD2 matching 11 bases. The clonotype originates from a male donor with ankylosing spondylitis. DNA of the CDR3: TGTGCCAGCAGCTTAGCGAGGCTAGCGGGAGGAGGTACCGGGGAGCTGTTTTTT. Translated, it gives CASSLARLAGGGTGELFF.